This entry concerns a single T cell receptor beta chain. The target antigen is unknown. The time point denotes: patch test 1, 2 weeks after DPC sensitization. Treatment indicated: therapeutic diphenylcyclopropenone sensitization with weekly scalp DPC. Before extraction, the whole blood was not fractionated, and total RNA was taken from it. CDR3 size: 12 residues. V lost 3 bases and J 6 bases, leaving 12 bases between the germline ends. Germline lookup yields CDR1 DFQATT and CDR2 SNEGSKA (reference sequence). These data belong to a study of human T cells and chemical hapten exposure. Whole-study context: For the roughly 25-week duration of the study, patients were given weekly doses of diphenylcyclopropenone on the scalp. Alopecia universalis, totalis or areata was present in patients who were mostly female. Study results and caveats: Relative to control repertoires, expanded TCRs gave rise to significantly more large CDR3 similarity clusters.

One entry per CDR3 protein results from TCRdb running MiXCR on the RACE reads. This sample has 80,000 to 100,000 distinct CDR3 sequences; 12% occur once, and the top ten carry approximately 2%. This sequence joins TRBV20-1 and TRBJ2-7; D gene unclear. This receptor was identified in a woman in her 40s with alopecia areata. Some clones in this sample may be carry-over from other donors' samples. Here the sequenced sample was whole blood, taken in connection with sensitization to the hapten diphenylcyclopropenone (DPC). CDR3: CSASSGAIEQYF. CDR3 in DNA: TGCAGTGCTAGCTCTGGAGCCATCGAGCAGTACTTC.